The rows below give T cell receptor beta chains drawn from one sample of a study of graft-versus-host responses after intestinal transplantation. Some clones are missing from TCRdb's copy, which holds only in-frame ones; the method was immunoSEQ multiplex PCR. The table has tens of thousands of clones, about 95% seen once. The material was PBMCs, obtained 16 days after intestinal transplant. Receptor source: a human patient who received an intestinal transplant, so some T cells may come from the graft donor. Both conserved end residues are part of each CDR3. D genes are given only for firm matches. Not all rows give a size; the values are once, few, many and, for expanded clones, a class.

v_gene,d_gene,abundance,j_gene,CDR3aa,CDR3nt
TRBV7-9,TRBD2,-,TRBJ2-2,CASSLNSGRPGELFF,TGTGCCAGCAGCTTGAATAGCGGGAGGCCCGGGGAGCTGTTTTTT
TRBV9,-,-,TRBJ2-7,CASSVRPPSEQYF,TGTGCCAGCAGCGTAAGACCGCCCTCCGAGCAGTACTTC
TRBV28,-,-,TRBJ2-1,CASSLGRTMGEQVF,TGTGCCAGCAGTTTAGGACGGACGATGGGTGAGCAGGTCTTC
TRBV28,TRBD1,-,TRBJ2-7,CASSIDRGLGYEQYF,TGTGCCAGCAGTATCGACAGGGGGCTAGGCTACGAGCAGTACTTC
TRBV7-2,-,-,TRBJ1-4,CASSLGANEKLFF,TGTGCCAGCAGCTTAGGAGCTAATGAAAAACTGTTTTTT
TRBV27,-,once,TRBJ2-5,CASSFFGQPQETQYF,-
TRBV5-6,-,once,TRBJ2-7,CASSFSHIKYEQYF,TGTGCCAGCAGCTTTAGTCACATAAAGTACGAGCAGTACTTC
TRBV28,-,-,TRBJ2-2,CASSFLAGELFF,TGTGCCAGCAGTTTTTTGGCCGGGGAGCTGTTTTTT
TRBV27,TRBD1,-,TRBJ2-1,CASSLQGVSGNEQFF,TGTGCCAGCAGTTTACAGGGGGTCTCGGGAAATGAGCAGTTCTTC
TRBV28,-,-,TRBJ2-1,CASCGLLFYNEQFF,TGTGCCAGCTGCGGACTACTCTTCTACAATGAGCAGTTCTTC
TRBV4-3,-,once,TRBJ1-1,CASSPEGNTEAFF,TGCGCCAGCAGCCCAGAAGGTAACACTGAAGCTTTCTTT
TRBV28,-,-,TRBJ1-2,CASSLSLTGYGYTF,TGTGCCAGCAGTTTATCTCTCACAGGGTATGGCTACACCTTC
TRBV6-1,-,few,TRBJ1-1,CASSEAREGAEAFF,TGTGCCAGCAGTGAAGCGAGGGAGGGGGCTGAAGCTTTCTTT
TRBV21-1,-,-,TRBJ1-1,CASRVRFPNTEAFF,TGTGCCAGCAGGGTTAGATTTCCTAACACTGAAGCTTTCTTT
TRBV27,-,-,TRBJ1-1,CASSRWGVATEAFF,TGTGCCAGCAGTCGCTGGGGGGTGGCCACTGAAGCTTTCTTT
TRBV28,TRBD1,-,TRBJ2-7,CASSSGQGLSYEQYF,TGTGCCAGCAGTTCCGGACAGGGCCTCTCCTACGAGCAGTACTTC
TRBV30,TRBD2,-,TRBJ2-7,CAWSVGGSYEQYF,TGTGCCTGGAGTGTGGGAGGGTCCTACGAGCAGTACTTC
TRBV9,TRBD1,-,TRBJ2-1,CASSGQGSYLGEQFF,TGTGCCAGCAGCGGACAGGGGTCGTACCTGGGTGAGCAGTTCTTC
TRBV19,-,once,TRBJ2-3,CASSMVQDTQYF,TGTGCCAGTAGTATGGTGCAGGATACGCAGTATTTT
TRBV6-5,-,-,TRBJ1-5,CASRQGQGSNQPQHF,TGTGCCAGCAGGCAGGGGCAGGGCAGCAATCAGCCCCAGCATTTT
TRBV28,-,once,TRBJ2-1,CASSVNEQFF,TGTGCCAGCAGTGTCAATGAGCAGTTCTTC
TRBV9,-,-,TRBJ1-1,CASSVEGTRDTEAFF,TGTGCCAGCAGCGTAGAAGGGACCAGGGACACTGAAGCTTTCTTT
TRBV7-9,-,-,TRBJ1-1,CASSFTRMNTEAFF,TGTGCCAGCAGCTTTACCAGAATGAACACTGAAGCTTTCTTT
TRBV28,TRBD1,-,TRBJ1-1,CASSLGTGAEAFF,TGTGCCAGCAGTTTAGGGACAGGAGCTGAAGCTTTCTTT
TRBV27,-,-,TRBJ2-1,CASSLFRGAHNEQFF,TGTGCCAGCAGTTTATTCCGGGGGGCGCACAATGAGCAGTTCTTC
TRBV9,-,-,TRBJ2-7,CASSPQGLWDEQYF,TGTGCCAGCAGCCCCCAGGGACTTTGGGACGAGCAGTACTTC
TRBV4-1,TRBD1,-,TRBJ1-1,CASSQEGRQGAFF,TGCGCCAGCAGCCAAGAAGGGAGACAGGGAGCTTTCTTT
TRBV6-1,-,-,TRBJ2-7,CASSDATVTYEQYF,TGTGCCAGCAGTGACGCGACAGTTACCTACGAGCAGTACTTC
TRBV18,TRBD2,-,TRBJ2-7,CASSLPSGINGEQYF,TGTGCCAGCTCCCTTCCTAGCGGGATCAACGGCGAGCAGTACTTC
TRBV4-2,TRBD1,-,TRBJ2-7,CASSLDPRTGGSYEQYF,TGTGCCAGCAGCTTGGACCCTCGGACAGGAGGTTCCTACGAGCAGTACTTC
TRBV11-2,-,-,TRBJ2-1,CASSQTPWEQFF,TGTGCCAGCAGCCAAACCCCTTGGGAGCAGTTCTTC